Presented here are 20 T cell receptor beta chains from one specimen sequenced in a study of T cells in Graves' hyperthyroidism and ophthalmopathy. Amplified TCR beta CDR3 regions came from RNA transcripts. When the TCR CDR3 underwent first-round RT-PCR, the HTBI primer set was used. MiXCR, run by TCRdb on the multiplex PCR reads, gives a single entry per CDR3 protein. The table has some 690,000 distinct CDR3 sequences, 17% seen once; the top ten hold roughly a sixth. The sequencing sample was made of blood. The receptors originated from a man over 45 with Graves' hyperthyroidism.

This clonotype has a count of ten or more. The V and J genes are TRBV28 and TRBJ2-7; 8 bases align to TRBD1. Trimming at V came to 3 bases and at J to 3 bases, leaving 7 bases not matched to a gene. There are 15 residues in the CDR3. CDR1 is MDHEN, CDR2 SYDVKM, per germline. The CDR3: CASSLYRQGFYEQYF. Written as DNA, the CDR3 is TGTGCCAGCAGTTTGTACCGACAGGGGTTCTACGAGCAGTACTTC.

This clonotype appeared a few times. This chain uses TRBV28 with TRBJ2-7; D remains unclear. The V end lost 3 bases, the J end lost 6 bases, and 15 bases lay between the germline ends. Germline CDR1 reads MDHEN; CDR2 reads SYDVKM. The CDR3 is 14 residues long. The DNA of the CDR3 is TGTGCCAGCAGTTTTGCCCCACGGTCCGGCGAGCAGTACTTC. Residues: CASSFAPRSGEQYF.

This clonotype has more than one count but fewer than ten. V is TRBV4-1 and J is TRBJ1-2, with D possibly being TRBD1 (6 bases). Germline V lookup: CDR1 MGHRA, CDR2 YSYEKL. CDR3 size: 14 residues. V was shortened by 5 bases and J by 5 bases, with 15 bases between the two germline ends. The CDR3 DNA follows: TGCGCCAGCAGCTACATTTCGGACAGTTATGGCTACACCTTC. This gives the protein CASSYISDSYGYTF.

The chain uses TRBV29-1 and TRBJ2-7; D may correspond to TRBD1 or TRBD2 (5 bases each). There are 13 residues in the CDR3. CDR1 and CDR2 (germline): SQVTM, ANQGSEA. Trimming left V 3 bases short and J 0 bases short, with 9 bases between. The CDR3 protein is CSVEGDPSYEQYF. CDR3 sequence (DNA): TGCAGCGTTGAGGGGGATCCCTCCTACGAGCAGTACTTC.

In this sample, this clonotype turned up a few times. The chain employs TRBV19 and TRBJ2-7; 7 positions match TRBD1. Germline CDR1 reads LNHDA; CDR2 reads SQIVND (reference sequence). The CDR3 is made up of 14 amino acids. V was clipped by 3 bases and J by 2 bases; unmatched bases: 4. CDR3 protein: CASSIRDSPYEQYF. The CDR3 nucleotides read TGTGCCAGTAGTATCCGGGACAGCCCCTACGAGCAGTACTTC.

This chain links TRBV30 with TRBJ2-5; TRBD1 aligns across 10 bases. The CDR3 spans 14 residues. The J segment lost 4 bases and the V segment lost 4 bases, leaving 6 bases of the junction unmatched. Germline V gene lookup returns CDR1 GTSNPN and CDR2 SVGIG (reference sequence). CDR3 sequence reads: CAWKETGGRETQYF. The CDR3 bases are TGTGCCTGGAAGGAGACAGGGGGCAGAGAGACCCAGTACTTC.

In this sample, this clonotype turned up many times. The CDR3 loop is CASSAQDRVGWYEQYF. The CDR3 region has the DNA TGTGCCAGCAGTGCCCAGGACAGGGTAGGTTGGTACGAGCAGTACTTC. This chain uses TRBV6-1 with TRBJ2-7, with TRBD1 identical over 8 bases. Germline V CDR1 and CDR2: MNHNS, SASEGT. After removal of 4 bases from V and 4 bases from J, the junction contained 12 bases not matched to a gene. This CDR3 spans 16 amino acids.

This chain connects TRBV28 to TRBJ2-5, with D possibly matching TRBD1 (6 bases). This CDR3 region has 15 residues. Germline V gives CDR1 MDHEN, CDR2 SYDVKM. Between the trimmed V and J ends, which lost 2 bases and 5 bases, there was a span of 15 bases. CDR3 loop: CASSLLFRDTETQYF. CDR3 coding DNA: TGTGCCAGCAGTTTACTATTCCGGGACACTGAGACCCAGTACTTC.

This chain uses TRBV7-2 with TRBJ2-3; no reliable D call. The CDR3 covers 13 residues. Germline CDR1 reads SGHTA; CDR2 reads FQGNSA. The V end was cut by 3 bases, the J end by 3 bases, with 7 bases between. The CDR3 coding sequence is TGTGCCAGCAGCTTTACGAGGACAGATACGCAGTATTTT. As protein: CASSFTRTDTQYF. Full variable domain (missing parts from reference TRBV7-2 and TRBJ2-3): GAGVSQSPSNKVTEKGKDVELRCDPISGHTALYWYRQSLGQGLEFLIYFQGNSAPDKSGLPSDRFSAERTGGSVSTLTIQRTQQEDSAVYLCASSFTRTDTQYFGPGTRLTVL.

The V call is TRBV4-1, the J call TRBJ1-5; D perhaps matches TRBD1 (5 bases). Trimming shortened V by 5 bases and J by 3 bases, and 17 bases separated the two germline ends. This CDR3 has 16 residues. CDR1 is MGHRA, CDR2 YSYEKL, per germline. This chain's CDR3 is CASSFALGGDNQPQHF. The CDR3 nucleotides are TGCGCCAGCAGCTTTGCTTTGGGGGGTGACAATCAGCCCCAGCATTTT.

This clonotype showed up many times. The chain couples TRBV2 to TRBJ2-2; weak D call: TRBD1 (5 bases). CDR3 length equals 13 residues. The germline V and J ends were trimmed by 7 bases and 7 bases, with 13 bases remaining between them. Germline V lookup: CDR1 SNHLY, CDR2 FYNNEI. The CDR3: CASKLTAGGELFF. The DNA of the CDR3 is TGTGCCAGCAAGTTGACAGCTGGCGGGGAGCTGTTTTTT.

In its sample, this clonotype was seen many times. This chain connects TRBV3-1 to TRBJ1-2; D is possibly TRBD1 (5 bases). Trimming took 10 bases from V and 5 from J, leaving 11 bases between them. CDR3 length: 11 residues. Germline CDR1 reads LGHDT; CDR2 reads YNNKEL (reference sequence). The CDR3 region has the DNA TGTGCCACCGGAGACAGTTATGGCTACACCTTC. Its protein product is CATGDSYGYTF.

About this clonotype itself: A much larger clonotype is one base distant, so this may be a read error. The chain carries TRBV3-1 and TRBJ1-1, with D unclear. The CDR3 extends over 13 amino acids. Trimming cost V 2 bases and J 10 bases, with 14 bases left between them. Germline V gives CDR1 LGHDT, CDR2 YNNKEL (reference sequence). DNA of the CDR3: TGTGCCAGCAGCCAACCTGGGGTGGGATTAGCTTTCTTT. This translates into CASSQPGVGLAFF. Complete variable domain (other parts from reference TRBV3-1 and TRBJ1-1): DTAVSQTPKYLVTQMGNDKSIKCEQNLGHDTMYWYKQDSKKFLKIMFSYNNKELIINETVPNRFSPKSPDKAHLNLHINSLELGDSAVYFCASSQPGVGLAFFGQGTRLTVV.

V gene TRBV28 combines with J gene TRBJ1-2, with D perhaps TRBD1 (6 bases). Germline values: CDR1 MDHEN, CDR2 SYDVKM. The CDR3 has 14 amino acids. The ends were cut back, 4 bases at V and 5 bases at J, with 14 bases in the middle. The CDR3 region has the DNA TGTGCCAGCAGTTGGGGGCGTGACTCTTATGGCTACACCTTC. The encoded protein is CASSWGRDSYGYTF.

The chain uses TRBV6-1 and TRBJ1-6; D not resolved. The CDR3 totals 12 residues. The germline V gene encodes CDR1 MNHNS and CDR2 SASEGT. Trimming pared 7 bases from V and 10 bases from J, leaving 11 bases between. CDR3 loop: CASTKAASPLHF. As DNA, the CDR3 is TGTGCCAGCACCAAGGCCGCATCACCCCTCCACTTT.

The rearrangement joins TRBV5-1 to TRBJ1-2, with 8 nucleotides matching TRBD1. J gave up 8 bases and V 3 bases, and 6 bases lay outside the gene matches. The CDR3 runs 13 residues. Per germline, CDR1 SGHRS and CDR2 YFSETQ. The CDR3 loop reads CASSWTGSAGYTF. For the CDR3, the DNA is TGCGCCAGCAGCTGGACAGGGTCAGCGGGCTACACCTTC. Together with reference TRBV5-1 and TRBJ1-2, the CDR3 gives the full variable domain: KAGVTQTPRYLIKTRGQQVTLSCSPISGHRSVSWYQQTPGQGLQFLFEYFSETQRNKGNFPGRFSGRQFSNSRSEMNVSTLELGDSALYLCASSWTGSAGYTFGSGTRLTVV.

In its sample, this clonotype was seen many times. V is TRBV10-1 and J is TRBJ2-5, with 8 bases identical to TRBD1. The ends lost 0 bases at V and 0 bases at J; junction bases unmatched: 3. Germline values: CDR1 WNHNN, CDR2 SYGVQD (reference sequence). The CDR3 contains 16 residues. The CDR3 reads CASSESTGENQETQYF. CDR3 coding DNA: TGCGCCAGCAGTGAGTCGACAGGGGAAAACCAAGAGACCCAGTACTTC.

The table lists this clonotype with many counts. CDR3 protein: CAISESWTSGRAIGEQFF. The CDR3 DNA reads as TGTGCCATCAGTGAGTCCTGGACTAGCGGGAGGGCCATTGGTGAGCAGTTCTTC. V gene TRBV10-3 combines with J gene TRBJ2-1, with 15 bases that match TRBD2. The CDR3 runs 18 residues. The J segment lost 9 bases and the V segment lost 0 bases, leaving 9 bases of the junction unmatched. CDR1 and CDR2 from the germline V gene are ENHRY and SYGVKD.

This clonotype was observed many times. V is TRBV6-1 and J is TRBJ2-1, with no clear D. Trimming stripped 3 bases from V and 0 bases from J, with 9 bases between. Germline V gene sequence: CDR1 MNHNS, CDR2 SASEGT. The CDR3 loop spans 15 amino acids. In DNA, the CDR3 is TGTGCCAGCAGTGATCAGCCCCTCTCCTACAATGAGCAGTTCTTC. Translating gives CASSDQPLSYNEQFF.

This clonotype appeared many times. The rearrangement links TRBV2 to TRBJ2-1, with a tentative D call TRBD2 (6 bases). Deletions cut 10 bases from V and 12 bases from J, with 25 bases between. The CDR3 covers 14 residues. Germline lookup yields CDR1 SNHLY and CDR2 FYNNEI. CDR3 amino acids: CATRPSGDYKSQFF. CDR3 nucleotides: TGTGCCACCAGACCATCGGGAGATTACAAATCGCAGTTCTTC.